The subject of this entry is one TCR beta chain. The table came from immunoSEQ multiplex PCR; TCRdb's copy has only in-frame clones and leaves some out. The sample includes over 130,000 clones, about 74% of them seen just once. The data were taken from a study of blood T cell repertoires in COVID-19. Study details: The United States, Italy and Spain provided the acute and convalescent COVID-19 samples. PBMCs, B-cell-depleted T cells, or T cells were the source of the cDNA or gDNA that made up the material.

The length of the CDR3 is 15 residues. The germline V gene has CDR1 MNHEY and CDR2 SVGAGI. V was cut by 0 bases and J by 4 bases, with 10 bases left in between. This TCR was sampled from a man aged 45-60 years with acute or convalescent COVID-19. Specimen: peripheral blood. The chain joins TRBV6-5 to TRBJ1-3, with D possibly TRBD1 on 6 matching bases. CDR3 sequence (DNA): TGTGCCAGCAGTTACTCTGAGGGGGTAGGAAACACCATATATTTT. Its translation: CASSYSEGVGNTIYF.